This paragraph covers one T cell receptor beta chain sequence. The antigen remains undetermined. The data stem from a study of T cell responses to AZD1222 COVID-19 vaccine. Study-wide points: Without day 14 samples, only post-peak T cell repertoires were studied.

The assay was immunoSEQ multiplex PCR, and TCRdb's table has in-frame clones only and misses some. The table records about 120,000 clones, around 92% of them present only once. The sequence was obtained from an adult in good health. The material sequenced was peripheral blood, taken on day 0 of AZD1222 vaccination.

In DNA form, the CDR3 reads TGTGCCAGCAGCTACTTGGGGCTCAGCGAGCAGTACTTC. Amino acids: CASSYLGLSEQYF. The V and J genes are TRBV7-2 and TRBJ2-7; D might be TRBD1 (5 bases). Germline V gene lookup returns CDR1 SGHTA and CDR2 FQGNSA. The length of the CDR3 is 13 residues. Trimming removed 4 bases at V and 6 bases at J, with 13 bases between.